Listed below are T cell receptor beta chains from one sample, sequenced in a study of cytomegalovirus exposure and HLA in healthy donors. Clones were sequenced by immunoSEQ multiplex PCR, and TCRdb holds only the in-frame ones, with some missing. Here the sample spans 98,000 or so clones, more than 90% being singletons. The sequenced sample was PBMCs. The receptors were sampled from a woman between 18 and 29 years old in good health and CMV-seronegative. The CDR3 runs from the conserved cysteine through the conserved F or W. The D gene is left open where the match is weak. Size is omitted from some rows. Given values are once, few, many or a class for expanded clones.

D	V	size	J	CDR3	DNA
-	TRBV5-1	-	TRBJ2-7	CASSLVLGAQSEQYF	TGCGCCAGCAGCTTGGTGTTGGGGGCGCAGAGTGAGCAGTACTTC
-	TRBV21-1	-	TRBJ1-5	CASSKPGNQPQHF	TGTGCCAGCAGCAAACCGGGCAATCAGCCCCAGCATTTT
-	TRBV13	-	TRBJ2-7	CASSLAGQLSYEQYF	TGTGCCAGCAGCTTAGCGGGACAACTCTCCTACGAGCAGTACTTC
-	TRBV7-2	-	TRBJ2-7	CASSLGATANGQYEQYF	TGTGCCAGCAGCTTAGGTGCGACAGCCAACGGGCAATACGAGCAGTACTTC
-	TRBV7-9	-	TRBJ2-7	CASSLLGEAYSYEQYF	TGTGCCAGCAGCTTATTGGGCGAAGCTTACTCCTACGAGCAGTACTTC
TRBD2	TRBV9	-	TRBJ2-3	CASSPSGGFTDTQYF	TGTGCCAGCAGTCCTAGCGGGGGGTTCACAGATACGCAGTATTTT
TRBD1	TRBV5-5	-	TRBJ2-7	CASSSFGQGSSYEQYF	TGTGCCAGCAGCTCGTTCGGACAGGGGAGCTCCTACGAGCAGTACTTC
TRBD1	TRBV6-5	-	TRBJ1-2	CASSYGGQGGGGYTF	TGTGCCAGCAGTTACGGGGGACAGGGTGGGGGTGGCTACACCTTC
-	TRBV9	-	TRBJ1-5	CASSAYRAPKYSNQPQHF	TGTGCCAGCAGCGCATACAGGGCCCCGAAATATAGCAATCAGCCCCAGCATTTT
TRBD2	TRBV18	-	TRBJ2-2	CASSLGLAMPGELFF	TGTGCCAGCTCACTCGGACTAGCGATGCCGGGGGAGCTGTTTTTT
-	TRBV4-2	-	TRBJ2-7	CASSRTSSTSGYEQYF	TGTGCCAGCAGCCGCACTTCCTCGACTAGTGGGTACGAGCAGTACTTC
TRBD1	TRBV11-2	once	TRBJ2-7	CASSKGGSSYEQYF	TGTGCCAGCAGCAAAGGGGGCAGTAGTTACGAGCAGTACTTC
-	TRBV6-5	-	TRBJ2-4	CASSRGIAKNIQYF	TGTGCCAGCAGTAGGGGCATAGCCAAAAACATTCAGTACTTC
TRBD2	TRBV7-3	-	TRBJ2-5	CASSELAGAQETQYF	TGTGCCAGCAGCGAACTAGCGGGGGCCCAAGAGACCCAGTACTTC
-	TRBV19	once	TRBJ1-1	CASRLLDRGNEAFF	TGTGCCAGTAGATTACTCGACAGAGGTAATGAAGCTTTCTTT
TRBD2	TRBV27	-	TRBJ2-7	CASSFGGGPYEQYF	TGTGCCAGCAGTTTCGGGGGGGGTCCCTACGAGCAGTACTTC
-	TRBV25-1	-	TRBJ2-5	CASRPTGFETQYF	TGTGCCAGCAGGCCCACAGGGTTCGAGACCCAGTACTTC
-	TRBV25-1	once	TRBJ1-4	CASSDPTGFEKLFF	TGTGCCAGCAGTGACCCCACCGGGTTTGAAAAACTGTTTTTT
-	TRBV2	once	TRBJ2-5	CASIRVPQETQYF	TGTGCCAGCATCAGGGTACCCCAAGAGACCCAGTACTTC
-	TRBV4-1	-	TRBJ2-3	CASSPPGVLPDTQYF	TGCGCCAGCAGCCCCCCAGGGGTCCTACCAGATACGCAGTATTTT
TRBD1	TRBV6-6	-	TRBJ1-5	CASSTRQGYQPQHF	TGTGCCAGCAGTACACGACAGGGCTATCAGCCCCAGCATTTT
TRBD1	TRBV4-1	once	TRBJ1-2	CASSQAQQGFYGYTF	TGCGCCAGCAGCCAAGCCCAACAGGGGTTTTATGGCTACACCTTC
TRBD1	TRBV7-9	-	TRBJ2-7	CASSQGQERHEQYF	TGTGCCAGCAGCCAAGGACAGGAACGGCACGAGCAGTACTTC
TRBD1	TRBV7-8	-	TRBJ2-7	CASSLTGNDEQYF	TGTGCCAGCAGCTTGACAGGGAACGACGAGCAGTACTTC
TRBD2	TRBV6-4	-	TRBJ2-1	CASPRTSLPGQFF	TGTGCCAGCCCCCGGACTAGTCTTCCGGGGCAGTTCTTC
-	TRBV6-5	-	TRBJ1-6	CASSYRDLDFRALHF	TGTGCCAGCAGTTACAGGGACTTGGATTTCCGGGCCCTCCACTTT
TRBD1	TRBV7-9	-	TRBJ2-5	CASSFGQGIGETQYF	TGTGCCAGCAGCTTCGGACAGGGGATCGGGGAGACCCAGTACTTC
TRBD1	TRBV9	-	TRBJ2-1	CASNRDSVYNEQFF	TGTGCCAGCAACCGGGACAGTGTCTACAATGAGCAGTTCTTC
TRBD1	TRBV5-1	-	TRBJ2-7	CASSPPVTGAGSYEQYF	TGCGCCAGCAGCCCACCCGTAACAGGGGCAGGCTCCTACGAGCAGTACTTC
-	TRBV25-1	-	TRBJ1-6	CASKEGPGSPLHF	TGTGCCAGCAAGGAGGGGCCAGGTTCACCCCTCCACTTT
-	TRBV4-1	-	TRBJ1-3	CASSQLGQGNTIYF	TGCGCCAGCAGCCAATTGGGCCAGGGAAACACCATATATTTT
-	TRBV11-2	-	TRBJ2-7	CASSLDVFERFHEQYF	TGTGCCAGCAGCCTAGATGTGTTTGAGAGATTTCACGAGCAGTACTTC
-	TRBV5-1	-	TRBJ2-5	CASSLWAANIQETQYF	TGCGCCAGCAGCTTGTGGGCAGCTAATATCCAAGAGACCCAGTACTTC
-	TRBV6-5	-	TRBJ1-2	CASSLRQGSGYTF	TGTGCCAGCAGTTTACGTCAGGGGTCTGGCTACACCTTC
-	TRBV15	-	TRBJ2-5	CATSRDRGTQYF	TGTGCCACCAGCAGAGATCGAGGGACCCAGTACTTC
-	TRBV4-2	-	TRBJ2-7	CASSQEAGPYEQYF	TGTGCCAGCAGCCAAGAGGCGGGGCCCTACGAGCAGTACTTC
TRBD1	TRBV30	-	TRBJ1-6	CAWRDRGYNSPLHF	TGTGCCTGGAGGGACAGGGGGTACAATTCACCCCTCCACTTT
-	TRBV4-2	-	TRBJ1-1	CASSQEGTMNTEAFF	TGTGCCAGCAGCCAAGAGGGCACCATGAACACTGAAGCTTTCTTT
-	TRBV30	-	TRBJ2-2	CAWSRGTGELFF	TGTGCCTGGAGCAGGGGAACCGGGGAGCTGTTTTTT
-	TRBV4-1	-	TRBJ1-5	CASSQLDSINQPQHF	TGCGCCAGCAGCCAACTGGACAGCATCAATCAGCCCCAGCATTTT
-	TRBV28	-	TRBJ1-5	CASSFGGAFGNQPQHF	TGTGCCAGCAGTTTTGGGGGCGCTTTTGGCAATCAGCCCCAGCATTTT